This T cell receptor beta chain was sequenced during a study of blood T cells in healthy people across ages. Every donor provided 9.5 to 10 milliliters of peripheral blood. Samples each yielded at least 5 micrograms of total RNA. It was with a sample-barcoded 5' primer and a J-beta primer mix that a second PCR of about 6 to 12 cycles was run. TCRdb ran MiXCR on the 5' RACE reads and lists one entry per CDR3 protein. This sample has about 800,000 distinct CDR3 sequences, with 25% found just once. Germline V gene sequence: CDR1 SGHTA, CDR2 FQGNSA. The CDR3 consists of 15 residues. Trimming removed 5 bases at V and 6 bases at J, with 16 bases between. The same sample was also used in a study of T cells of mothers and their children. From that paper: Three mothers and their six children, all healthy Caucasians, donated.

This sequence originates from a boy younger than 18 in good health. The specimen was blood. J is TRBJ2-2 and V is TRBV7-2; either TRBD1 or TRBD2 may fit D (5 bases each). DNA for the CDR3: TGTGCCAGCAGCGTCCTCGGGGCTATAGCCGGGGAGCTGTTTTTT. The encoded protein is CASSVLGAIAGELFF.